These 23 T cell receptor beta chains came from one sample sequenced in a study of blood T cell repertoires in COVID-19. Sequenced by immunoSEQ multiplex PCR; TCRdb stores in-frame clones only, minus some. This table has some 200,000 clones, 84% appearing once. Sequencing was carried out using peripheral blood. Every receptor here comes from a man between 50 and 59 years old with active or convalescent COVID-19.

The V and J genes are TRBV2 and TRBJ2-2; D unresolved. Germline loops: CDR1 SNHLY, CDR2 FYNNEI. The CDR3 runs 13 residues. V dropped 7 bases and J dropped 5 bases, with 11 bases sitting between them. The CDR3 DNA reads TGTGCCAGCAATCCACACCCTACCGGGGAGCTGTTTTTT. It encodes CASNPHPTGELFF.

The rearrangement uses TRBV6-1 and TRBJ1-5; a possible D gene is TRBD1 (6 bases). The V gene lost 2 bases and the J gene lost 0 bases, with 8 bases spanning the gap. Germline V lookup: CDR1 MNHNS, CDR2 SASEGT. The CDR3 is 15 amino acids. CDR3 in DNA: TGTGCCAGCAGTGAATGGACAGTTAGCAATCAGCCCCAGCATTTT. Its translation: CASSEWTVSNQPQHF.

The rearrangement joins TRBV9 to TRBJ1-3; a weak D match, TRBD1 (5 bases). V was pared by 4 bases and J by 0 bases, with 11 bases between. The length of the CDR3 is 15 residues. Germline V CDR1 and CDR2: SGDLS, YYNGEE. The CDR3 nucleotides read TGTGCCAGCAGCCCATCAGGGTACTCTGGAAACACCATATATTTT. As protein: CASSPSGYSGNTIYF.

The chain has TRBV9 and TRBJ1-2; 7 positions agree with TRBD1. V lost 0 bases and J lost 4; bases outside the gene matches: 6. Per germline, CDR1 SGDLS and CDR2 YYNGEE. This CDR3 comprises 15 residues. As DNA, the CDR3 is TGTGCCAGCAGCGTAGGGAAAGGGGGCACCTATGGCTACACCTTC. It yields the protein CASSVGKGGTYGYTF.

CDR3 in amino acids: CASRQVVREQGTEAFF. CDR3 DNA: TGCGCCAGCAGGCAGGTCGTTAGGGAACAGGGTACTGAAGCTTTCTTT. The chain couples TRBV4-1 to TRBJ1-1; TRBD1 might be the D (6 bases). V gave up 6 bases and J gave up 5 bases, with 22 bases separating them. The CDR3 covers 16 residues. Germline CDR1 reads MGHRA; CDR2 reads YSYEKL.

The sample holds a few counts of this clone. The chain joins TRBV28 to TRBJ1-1, with D tentatively TRBD1 (5 bases). The CDR3 totals 14 residues. CDR1 MDHEN and CDR2 SYDVKM come from the germline V gene. Trimming shortened V by 5 bases and J by 3 bases, and 13 bases separated the two germline ends. The CDR3, as DNA: TGTGCCAGCAGTCCCCTTGGGGCGGACACTGAAGCTTTCTTT. Its protein is CASSPLGADTEAFF.

V usage is TRBV11-3 and J usage is TRBJ2-1, with 11 bases identical to TRBD2. Trimming took 4 bases from V and 5 from J; bases not matched to a gene: 7. CDR3 length: 16 amino acids. Germline CDR1 is SGHNT and CDR2 is YENEEA. The CDR3 region has the DNA TGTGCCAGCAGCTCCCGGACTAGCGGGTTAGACAATGAGCAGTTCTTC. Translated, it gives CASSSRTSGLDNEQFF.

J is TRBJ2-1 and V is TRBV7-2, with TRBD2 identical over 7 bases. The CDR3 covers 16 residues. In germline, CDR1 is SGHTA, CDR2 FQGNSA. Unmatched junction bases numbered 13, after V lost 4 bases and J lost 7 bases. CDR3 residues: CASSYTSGTKRNEQFF. The CDR3 DNA follows: TGTGCCAGCAGCTATACCTCCGGGACTAAAAGGAATGAGCAGTTCTTC.

The rearrangement joins TRBV6-6 to TRBJ2-1; 10 bases are shared with TRBD2. With V trimmed by 0 bases and J by 6 bases, 2 bases remained unmatched. Germline V gene sequence: CDR1 MNHNY, CDR2 SVGAGI (reference sequence). CDR3 length: 15 amino acids. The DNA of the CDR3 is TGTGCCAGCAGTTACTCGAAGCGGGGGGGCAATGAGCAGTTCTTC. The encoded protein is CASSYSKRGGNEQFF.

V usage is TRBV20-1 and J usage is TRBJ1-2, with TRBD1 matching over 11 bases. V dropped 3 bases and J dropped 8; count of bases not matched to a gene: 17. The germline V gene encodes CDR1 DFQATT and CDR2 SNEGSKA (reference sequence). The CDR3 is made up of 17 amino acids. The DNA for the CDR3 is TGCAGTGCTAGTCCAATTGGGGGACAGGGGGAGTTGCAAGGCTACACCTTC. Translation: CSASPIGGQGELQGYTF.

The chain joins TRBV5-1 to TRBJ1-1, with 10 bases matching TRBD1. The CDR3 covers 16 residues. Germline CDR1 is SGHRS and CDR2 is YFSETQ. V lost 4 bases and J lost 4; bases outside the gene matches: 10. The CDR3 spells CASSIRQGALGTEAFF. CDR3 sequence (DNA): TGCGCCAGCAGCATTAGACAGGGGGCTCTCGGCACTGAAGCTTTCTTT.

This chain joins TRBV28 and TRBJ1-4; maybe TRBD1 (5 bases). Between the trimmed V and J ends, which lost 2 bases and 4 bases, there was a span of 11 bases. Germline CDR1 MDHEN, CDR2 SYDVKM. This CDR3 is 15 amino acids long. Here the CDR3 DNA reads TGTGCCAGCAGTTTAGGGGGGAGCAGTAATGAAAAACTGTTTTTT. As protein: CASSLGGSSNEKLFF.

CDR3 DNA sequence: TGTGCCAGCAGCTATCAACAGGGGGGTAGCTATGGCTACACCTTC. Protein product: CASSYQQGGSYGYTF. The chain uses TRBV9 and TRBJ1-2, with 8 bases fitting TRBD1. Germline values: CDR1 SGDLS, CDR2 YYNGEE. The CDR3 contains 15 residues. V lost 4 bases, J lost 4 bases, and 9 bases stayed unmatched.

Comment on this clone: This sample includes further DNA sequences coding for the same CDR3. The chain recombines TRBV5-1 with TRBJ1-5; D not resolved. V lost 0 bases, J lost 3 bases, and 7 bases lay in between. The CDR3 extends over 14 amino acids. From germline, CDR1 is SGHRS and CDR2 YFSETQ. CDR3 DNA sequence: TGCGCCAGCAGCTTGGACAGCTCCAATCAGCCCCAGCATTTT. Translated, it gives CASSLDSSNQPQHF.

The J gene is TRBJ1-2, the V gene TRBV19; a weak D match, TRBD1 (5 bases). Between the trimmed V and J ends, which lost 3 bases and 4 bases, there was a span of 15 bases. This CDR3 spans 15 amino acids. The V gene's germline CDR1 is LNHDA and CDR2 SQIVND (reference sequence). This CDR3 is CASSMSQGTGYGYTF. The CDR3 DNA reads TGTGCCAGTAGTATGTCTCAGGGTACCGGCTATGGCTACACCTTC.

The table lists this clone with a count of one. The chain links TRBV6-6 to TRBJ2-7, with a tentative D call TRBD2 (5 bases). Germline values: CDR1 MNHNY, CDR2 SVGAGI (reference sequence). V was cut by 0 bases and J by 0 bases, with 6 bases left in between. CDR3 size: 14 residues. The CDR3 DNA reads as TGTGCCAGCAGTTACTCAGAGGGCTCCTACGAGCAGTACTTC. Translating gives CASSYSEGSYEQYF.

The chain combines TRBV6-1 with TRBJ2-5; 10 nucleotides agree with TRBD2. J was trimmed by 4 bases and V by 2 bases; bases with no gene match: 7. CDR3 length equals 16 residues. CDR1 MNHNS and CDR2 SASEGT come from the germline V gene. CDR3 nucleotide sequence: TGTGCCAGCAGTGAAACTGGGCTAGCGGGAGTAGAGACCCAGTACTTC. It is translated as CASSETGLAGVETQYF.

The chain recombines TRBV7-3 with TRBJ2-6, with TRBD2 as a possible D gene (6 bases). CDR3 length equals 18 residues. Germline values: CDR1 SGHTA, CDR2 FQGTGA. The V end lost 2 bases, the J end lost 0 bases, and 14 bases lay between the germline ends. The CDR3 sequence is CASSLFGSLYSGANVLTF. The CDR3 DNA sequence: TGTGCCAGCAGCTTATTCGGGAGTCTTTACTCTGGGGCCAACGTCCTGACTTTC. Complete variable domain (other parts from reference TRBV7-3 and TRBJ2-6): GAGVSQTPSNKVTEKGKYVELRCDPISGHTALYWYRQSLGQGPEFLIYFQGTGAADDSGLPNDRFFAVRPEGSVSTLKIQRTERGDSAVYLCASSLFGSLYSGANVLTFGAGSRLTVL.

The gene calls are TRBV5-1 and TRBJ2-2, with 9 bases identical to TRBD2. The CDR3 has 15 residues. From germline, CDR1 is SGHRS and CDR2 YFSETQ. Trimming removed 8 bases from V and 6 bases from J; junction bases left unmatched: 11. In nucleotides, the CDR3 is TGCGCCAGTACCTTAGCGGGAGCCGTCGCCGGGGAGCTGTTTTTT. It translates to CASTLAGAVAGELFF. The entire variable domain, with the rest obtained from reference TRBV5-1 and TRBJ2-2, is as follows: KAGVTQTPRYLIKTRGQQVTLSCSPISGHRSVSWYQQTPGQGLQFLFEYFSETQRNKGNFPGRFSGRQFSNSRSEMNVSTLELGDSALYLCASTLAGAVAGELFFGEGSRLTVL.

The V gene is TRBV11-1, the J gene TRBJ2-7; maybe TRBD2 (5 bases). From germline, CDR1 is SGHAT and CDR2 FQDESV (reference sequence). The CDR3 contains 13 residues. Trimming stripped 5 bases from V and 7 bases from J, with 15 bases between. The CDR3 nucleotides read TGTGCCAGCAGCGAGAGACGGTCGGGGGAGCAGTACGTC. Its translation is CASSERRSGEQYV.

This chain joins TRBV21-1 and TRBJ2-3; TRBD2, the table's D call, was not compared with the DNA. TRBV21-1 is reported as a pseudogene. This CDR3 region has 18 residues. CDR3 sequence: CASTLGEASGNGTDTQYF. The DNA of the CDR3 is TGTGCCAGCACCTTAGGGGAGGCTAGCGGGAACGGCACAGATACGCAGTATTTT.

This chain joins TRBV7-2 and TRBJ2-1; 7 positions agree with TRBD1. V gave up 3 bases and J gave up 5 bases; unmatched junction bases: 7. CDR3 length: 15 amino acids. Germline CDR1 SGHTA, CDR2 FQGNSA. In DNA, the CDR3 is TGTGCCAGCAGCTTCCAGGGGGTGGGTAACAATGAGCAGTTCTTC. Translating it yields CASSFQGVGNNEQFF.

The rearrangement links TRBV7-8 to TRBJ1-2; 8 bases align to TRBD1. CDR1 is SGHVS and CDR2 is FQNEAQ in the germline V gene. Losses at the gene ends were 5 bases for V and 7 bases for J; bases not matched to a gene: 18. The CDR3 is 17 amino acids. CDR3 protein: CASSPSGQGASVGGYTF. In DNA, the CDR3 is TGTGCCAGCAGCCCAAGTGGGCAGGGGGCCTCCGTGGGTGGCTACACCTTC.